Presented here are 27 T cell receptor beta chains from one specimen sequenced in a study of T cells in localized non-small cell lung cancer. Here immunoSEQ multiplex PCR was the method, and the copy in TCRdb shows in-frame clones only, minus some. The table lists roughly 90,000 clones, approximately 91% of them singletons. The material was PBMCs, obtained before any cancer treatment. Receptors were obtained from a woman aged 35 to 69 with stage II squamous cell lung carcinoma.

CDR3 nucleotide sequence: TGCGCCAGCAGCTTGCAGGGATACTACGAGCAGTACTTC. Translation: CASSLQGYYEQYF. The chain uses TRBV5-1 and TRBJ2-7, with D maybe TRBD1 (5 bases). In germline, CDR1 is SGHRS, CDR2 YFSETQ. The CDR3 runs to 13 residues. V shed 1 base and J shed 3 bases, with 8 bases lying between them.

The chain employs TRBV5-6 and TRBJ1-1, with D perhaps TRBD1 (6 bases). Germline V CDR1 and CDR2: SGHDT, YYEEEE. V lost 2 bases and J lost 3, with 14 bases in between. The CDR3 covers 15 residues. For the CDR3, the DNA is TGTGCCAGCAGCTTCGGGGGCTCAACCGACACTGAAGCTTTCTTT. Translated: CASSFGGSTDTEAFF.

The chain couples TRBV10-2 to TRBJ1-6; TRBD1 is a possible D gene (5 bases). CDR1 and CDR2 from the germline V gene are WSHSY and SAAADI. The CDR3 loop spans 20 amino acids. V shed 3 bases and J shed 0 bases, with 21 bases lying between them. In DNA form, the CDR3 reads TGCGCCAGCAGTGACCCGGGGAGGGGCCAAGCAAGCTCCTATAATTCACCCCTCCACTTT. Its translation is CASSDPGRGQASSYNSPLHF.

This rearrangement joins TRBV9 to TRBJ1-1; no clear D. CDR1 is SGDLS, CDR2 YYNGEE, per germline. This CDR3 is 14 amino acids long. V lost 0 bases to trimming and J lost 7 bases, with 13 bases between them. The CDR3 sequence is CASSVGGHRDEAFF. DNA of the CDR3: TGTGCCAGCAGCGTAGGAGGTCACCGAGATGAAGCTTTCTTT.

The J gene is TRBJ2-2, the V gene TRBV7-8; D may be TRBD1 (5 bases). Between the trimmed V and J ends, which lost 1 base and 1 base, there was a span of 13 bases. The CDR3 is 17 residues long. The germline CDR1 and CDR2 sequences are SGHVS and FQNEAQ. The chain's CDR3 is CASSLVRYRLNTGELFF. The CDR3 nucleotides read TGTGCCAGCAGCTTAGTTCGGTACAGGTTGAACACCGGGGAGCTGTTTTTT. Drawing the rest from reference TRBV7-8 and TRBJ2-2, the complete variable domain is GAGVSQSPRYKVAKRGQDVALRCDPISGHVSLFWYQQALGQGPEFLTYFQNEAQLDKSGLPSDRFFAERPEGSVSTLKIQRTQQEDSAVYLCASSLVRYRLNTGELFFGEGSRLTVL.

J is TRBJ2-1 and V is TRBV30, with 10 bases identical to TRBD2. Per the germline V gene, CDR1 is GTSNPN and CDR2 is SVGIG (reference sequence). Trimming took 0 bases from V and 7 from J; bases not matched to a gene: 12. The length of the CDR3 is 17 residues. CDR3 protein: CAWSVEVPAGGRNEQFF. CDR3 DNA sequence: TGTGCCTGGAGTGTAGAAGTCCCAGCGGGAGGGCGGAATGAGCAGTTCTTC.

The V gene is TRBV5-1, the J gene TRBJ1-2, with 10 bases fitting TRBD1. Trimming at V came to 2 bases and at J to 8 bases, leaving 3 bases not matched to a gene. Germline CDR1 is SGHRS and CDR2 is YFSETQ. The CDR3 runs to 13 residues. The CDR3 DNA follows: TGCGCCAGCAGCTTAGGGACAGGGGCGGGCTACACCTTC. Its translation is CASSLGTGAGYTF.

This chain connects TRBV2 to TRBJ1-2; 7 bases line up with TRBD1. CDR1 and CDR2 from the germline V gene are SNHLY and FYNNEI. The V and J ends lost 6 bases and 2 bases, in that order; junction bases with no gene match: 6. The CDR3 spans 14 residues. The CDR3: CASRGWGQNYGYTF. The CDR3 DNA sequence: TGTGCCAGCAGGGGGTGGGGACAGAACTATGGCTACACCTTC.

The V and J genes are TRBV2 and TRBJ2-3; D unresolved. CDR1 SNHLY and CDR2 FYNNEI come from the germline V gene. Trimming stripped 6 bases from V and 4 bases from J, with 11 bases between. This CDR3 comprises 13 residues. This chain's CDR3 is CASRPTGADTQYF. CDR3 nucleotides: TGTGCCAGCAGACCCACTGGCGCAGATACGCAGTATTTT.

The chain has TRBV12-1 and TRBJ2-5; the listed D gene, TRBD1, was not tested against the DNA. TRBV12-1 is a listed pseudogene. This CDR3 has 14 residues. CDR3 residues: CASSATGPGETQYF. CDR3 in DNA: TGTGCCAGCAGCGCCACAGGACCCGGGGAGACCCAGTACTTC.

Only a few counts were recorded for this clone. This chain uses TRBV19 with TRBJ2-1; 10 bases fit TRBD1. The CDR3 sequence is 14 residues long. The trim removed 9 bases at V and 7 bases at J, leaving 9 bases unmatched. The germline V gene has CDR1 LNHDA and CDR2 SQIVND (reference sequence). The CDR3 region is CASRGRTGGNEQFF. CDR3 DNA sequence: TGTGCCAGCCGGGGACGGACAGGGGGTAATGAGCAGTTCTTC.

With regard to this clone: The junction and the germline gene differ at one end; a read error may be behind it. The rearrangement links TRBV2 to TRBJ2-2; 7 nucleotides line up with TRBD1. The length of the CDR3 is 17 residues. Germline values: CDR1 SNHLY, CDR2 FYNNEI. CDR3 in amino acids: CASSPSPGTAQHRGAVF. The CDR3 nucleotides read TGTGCCAGCAGCCCCAGCCCCGGGACAGCTCAACACCGGGGAGCTGTTTTT.

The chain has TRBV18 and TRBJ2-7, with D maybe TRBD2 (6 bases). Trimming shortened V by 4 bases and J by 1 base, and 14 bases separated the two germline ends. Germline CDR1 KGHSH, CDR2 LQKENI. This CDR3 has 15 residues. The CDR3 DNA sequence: TGTGCCAGCTCACGGTCCCGGGACTCGTCCTACGAGCAGTACTTC. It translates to CASSRSRDSSYEQYF. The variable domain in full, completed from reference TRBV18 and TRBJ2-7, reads NAGVMQNPRHLVRRRGQEARLRCSPMKGHSHVYWYRQLPEEGLKFMVYLQKENIIDESGMPKERFSAEFPKEGPSILRIQQVVRGDSAAYFCASSRSRDSSYEQYFGPGTRLTVT.

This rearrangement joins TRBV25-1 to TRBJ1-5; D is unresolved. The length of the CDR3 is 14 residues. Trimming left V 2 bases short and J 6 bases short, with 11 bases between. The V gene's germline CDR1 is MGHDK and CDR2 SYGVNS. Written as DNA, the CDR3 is TGTGCCAGCAGTGAAGCGCGGGTGGGTCAGCCCCAGCATTTT. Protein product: CASSEARVGQPQHF.

The CDR3 reads CASSPGQVGAYEQYF. As DNA, the CDR3 is TGTGCCAGCAGTCCCGGACAGGTTGGGGCTTACGAGCAGTACTTC. This chain connects TRBV7-2 to TRBJ2-7; 7 bases align to TRBD1. From germline, CDR1 is SGHTA and CDR2 FQGNSA. The CDR3 has 15 residues. The J segment lost 4 bases and the V segment lost 6 bases, leaving 12 bases of the junction unmatched.

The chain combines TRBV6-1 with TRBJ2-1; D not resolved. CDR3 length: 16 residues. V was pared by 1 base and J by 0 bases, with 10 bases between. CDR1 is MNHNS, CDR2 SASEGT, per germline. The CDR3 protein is CASSEGGSNSYNEQFF. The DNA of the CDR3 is TGTGCCAGCAGTGAAGGGGGTAGCAACTCCTACAATGAGCAGTTCTTC.

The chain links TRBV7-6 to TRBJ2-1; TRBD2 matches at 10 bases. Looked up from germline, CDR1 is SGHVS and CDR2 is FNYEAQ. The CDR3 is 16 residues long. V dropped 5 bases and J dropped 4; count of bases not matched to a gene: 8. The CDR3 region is CASSLKPSGGYNEQFF. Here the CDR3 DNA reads TGTGCCAGCAGCCTGAAACCTAGCGGGGGTTACAATGAGCAGTTCTTC.

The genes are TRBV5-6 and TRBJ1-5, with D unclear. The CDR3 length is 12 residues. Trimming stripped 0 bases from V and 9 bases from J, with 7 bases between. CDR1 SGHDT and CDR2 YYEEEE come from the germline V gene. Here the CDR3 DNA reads TGTGCCAGCAGCTTGGCTGTGGGGCCCCAGCATTTT. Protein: CASSLAVGPQHF.

The CDR3 is CASRSPGGLTYGYTF. DNA of the CDR3: TGTGCCAGCAGATCCCCAGGGGGGTTAACCTATGGCTACACCTTC. The rearrangement links TRBV6-5 to TRBJ1-2, with 7 bases fitting TRBD1. J gave up 4 bases and V 6 bases, and 11 bases lay outside the gene matches. The germline V gene has CDR1 MNHEY and CDR2 SVGAGI. The CDR3 spans 15 residues.

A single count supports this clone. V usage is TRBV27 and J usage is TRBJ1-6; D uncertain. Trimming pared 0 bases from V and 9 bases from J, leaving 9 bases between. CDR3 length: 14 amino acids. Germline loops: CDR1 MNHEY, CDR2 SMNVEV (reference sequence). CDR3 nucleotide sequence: TGTGCCAGCAGTTTATCGATGGGGTTTTCACCCCTCCACTTT. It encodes CASSLSMGFSPLHF.

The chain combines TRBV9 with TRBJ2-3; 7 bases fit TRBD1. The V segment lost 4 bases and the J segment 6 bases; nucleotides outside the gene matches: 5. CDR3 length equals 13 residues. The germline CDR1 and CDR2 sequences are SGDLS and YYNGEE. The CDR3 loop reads CASSSGTADTQYF. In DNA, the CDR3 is TGTGCCAGCAGCTCTGGGACAGCCGATACGCAGTATTTT.

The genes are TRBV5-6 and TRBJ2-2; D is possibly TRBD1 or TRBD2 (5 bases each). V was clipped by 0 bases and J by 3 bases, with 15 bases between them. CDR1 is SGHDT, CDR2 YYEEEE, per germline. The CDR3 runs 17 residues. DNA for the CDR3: TGTGCCAGCAGCTTGGCGGGCAGCCGAGGGGACACCGGGGAGCTGTTTTTT. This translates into CASSLAGSRGDTGELFF.

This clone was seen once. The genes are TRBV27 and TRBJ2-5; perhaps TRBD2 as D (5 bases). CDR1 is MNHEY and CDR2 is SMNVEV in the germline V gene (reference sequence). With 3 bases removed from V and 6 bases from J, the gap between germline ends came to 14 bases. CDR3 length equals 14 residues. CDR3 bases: TGTGCCAGCAGTTTTACCGGGATGGTGCAGACCCAGTACTTC. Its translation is CASSFTGMVQTQYF.

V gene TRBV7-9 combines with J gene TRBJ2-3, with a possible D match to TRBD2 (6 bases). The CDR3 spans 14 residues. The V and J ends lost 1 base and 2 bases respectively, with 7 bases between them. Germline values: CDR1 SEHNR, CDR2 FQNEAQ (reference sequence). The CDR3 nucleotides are TGTGCCAGCAGCTTAGGGGGGGTCACAGATACGCAGTATTTT. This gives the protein CASSLGGVTDTQYF.

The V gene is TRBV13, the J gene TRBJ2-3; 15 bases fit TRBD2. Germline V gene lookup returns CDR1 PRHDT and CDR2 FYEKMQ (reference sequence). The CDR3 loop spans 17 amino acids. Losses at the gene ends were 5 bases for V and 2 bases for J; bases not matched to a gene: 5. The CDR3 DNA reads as TGTGCCAGCAGCCCGGGACTAGCGGGGGGCCCCACAGATACGCAGTATTTT. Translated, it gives CASSPGLAGGPTDTQYF.

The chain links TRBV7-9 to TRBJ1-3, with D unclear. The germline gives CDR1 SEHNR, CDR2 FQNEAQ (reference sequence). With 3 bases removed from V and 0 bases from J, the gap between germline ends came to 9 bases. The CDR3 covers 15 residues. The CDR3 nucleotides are TGTGCCAGCAGCTTTGCAGTCAGCTCTGGAAACACCATATATTTT. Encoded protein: CASSFAVSSGNTIYF.

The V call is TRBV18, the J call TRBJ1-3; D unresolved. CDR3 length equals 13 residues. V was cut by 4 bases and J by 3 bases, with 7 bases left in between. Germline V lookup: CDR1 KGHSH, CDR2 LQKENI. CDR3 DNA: TGTGCCAGCTCACAGGCTTATGGAAACACCATATATTTT. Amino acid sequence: CASSQAYGNTIYF.